The T cell receptor beta chain under discussion was sequenced for a study of T cells in localized non-small cell lung cancer (dated by TCRdb to the early 2020s). With respect to the entire study: The study analyzed T cell repertoires of hundreds of early-stage NSCLC patients, comparing tumors and uninvolved tumor-adjacent lungs. Of the NSCLC patients, 120 to 150 were male and approximately 97 were female, and the mean age was approximately 66 years. All 240 or so NSCLC patients in the cohort were treatment-naive and had localized lung tumors that were resected.

Study-wide findings and limitations: Since the design was exploratory, TCR variables were selected using unadjusted p-values with no false-discovery rate correction. A median of 57 of the top 100 tumor clones were detected in paired uninvolved adjacent lung, and around 30 of these tumor clones were also found among the top 100 clones of the paired uninvolved adjacent lung. Higher T cell density in blood was associated with longer overall survival, whereas higher clonality in adjacent lung was associated with shorter survival. Because multi-region sequencing of the tumors was not done, intratumor heterogeneity could not be ruled out. Uninvolved tumor-adjacent lung showed the highest T cell clonality, higher than tumor, which suggests more focused antigenic responses in the uninvolved tumor-adjacent lung.

The germline V gene provides CDR1 MDHEN and CDR2 SYDVKM. Relative to germline, V is missing 4 bases and J is missing 2 bases, with 8 bases of the junction outside any gene match. The CDR3 runs 16 residues from the cysteine to the phenylalanine. This entry keeps only the CDR3 DNA: 48 bases, framed from base 1. At diagnosis, peripheral blood, uninvolved tumor-adjacent lung and tumor were collected and stored as a combination of fresh-frozen and FFPE material. For TCR repertoire profiling, blood samples were analyzed in the form of peripheral blood mononuclear cells. A note on this clone: The antigen it binds to is not known. Base quality data are lacking; no much larger clone is found one base away.

TCR beta CDR3 regions were sequenced from DNA using the immunoSEQ Assay. As for the authors' bioinformatics: T cell density was computed as TCR beta template counts normalized to usable DNA estimated by amplifying housekeeping genes. Richness was estimated with the preseqR package, extrapolating to 400,000 templates for PBMC samples and 120,000 templates for tissue samples. Clonality was calculated as one minus Pielou's evenness. Tissue-enriched TCRs were identified by differential abundance testing using productive amino-acid clonotypes, minimum total count 5 and alpha 0.1. The Jaccard Index and the Morisita Overlap Index were used to quantify repertoire overlap between compartments. GLIPH clustered TCR beta CDR3s with public tetramer-defined viral CDR3s; viral motifs required at least three viral sequences plus V-gene enrichment. TCRdb retrieved this table from immuneACCESS and kept in-frame rearrangements only. Not all clones are present; in checked studies, unresolved V genes account for under half, and no reason is known for the remainder. V and J calls plus clone size are reproduced from that table; the DNA served to infer D and trimming. This sample has about 40,000 clones in its table, and 65% to 90% of those were observed once. Of the sample, under 8% is held by the ten largest clones.

The material was peripheral blood mononuclear cells, obtained before any cancer treatment. The clonotype comes from a male donor aged 60 or older with stage II lung adenocarcinoma. The receptor chain draws on TRBV28 and TRBJ2-7; 10 junctional bases match TRBD1. The DNA sequence is TGTGCCAGCAGTTCGACCGGGACAGGGGTTCCCTACGAGCAGTACTTC. Translated, it gives CASSSTGTGVPYEQYF. Full variable domain (CDR3 extended with the reference TRBV28 and TRBJ2-7 proteins): DVKVTQSSRYLVKRTGEKVFLECVQDMDHENMFWYRQDPGLGLRLIYFSYDVKMKEKGDIPEGYSVSREKKERFSLILESASTNQTSMYLCASSSTGTGVPYEQYFGPGTRLTVT.